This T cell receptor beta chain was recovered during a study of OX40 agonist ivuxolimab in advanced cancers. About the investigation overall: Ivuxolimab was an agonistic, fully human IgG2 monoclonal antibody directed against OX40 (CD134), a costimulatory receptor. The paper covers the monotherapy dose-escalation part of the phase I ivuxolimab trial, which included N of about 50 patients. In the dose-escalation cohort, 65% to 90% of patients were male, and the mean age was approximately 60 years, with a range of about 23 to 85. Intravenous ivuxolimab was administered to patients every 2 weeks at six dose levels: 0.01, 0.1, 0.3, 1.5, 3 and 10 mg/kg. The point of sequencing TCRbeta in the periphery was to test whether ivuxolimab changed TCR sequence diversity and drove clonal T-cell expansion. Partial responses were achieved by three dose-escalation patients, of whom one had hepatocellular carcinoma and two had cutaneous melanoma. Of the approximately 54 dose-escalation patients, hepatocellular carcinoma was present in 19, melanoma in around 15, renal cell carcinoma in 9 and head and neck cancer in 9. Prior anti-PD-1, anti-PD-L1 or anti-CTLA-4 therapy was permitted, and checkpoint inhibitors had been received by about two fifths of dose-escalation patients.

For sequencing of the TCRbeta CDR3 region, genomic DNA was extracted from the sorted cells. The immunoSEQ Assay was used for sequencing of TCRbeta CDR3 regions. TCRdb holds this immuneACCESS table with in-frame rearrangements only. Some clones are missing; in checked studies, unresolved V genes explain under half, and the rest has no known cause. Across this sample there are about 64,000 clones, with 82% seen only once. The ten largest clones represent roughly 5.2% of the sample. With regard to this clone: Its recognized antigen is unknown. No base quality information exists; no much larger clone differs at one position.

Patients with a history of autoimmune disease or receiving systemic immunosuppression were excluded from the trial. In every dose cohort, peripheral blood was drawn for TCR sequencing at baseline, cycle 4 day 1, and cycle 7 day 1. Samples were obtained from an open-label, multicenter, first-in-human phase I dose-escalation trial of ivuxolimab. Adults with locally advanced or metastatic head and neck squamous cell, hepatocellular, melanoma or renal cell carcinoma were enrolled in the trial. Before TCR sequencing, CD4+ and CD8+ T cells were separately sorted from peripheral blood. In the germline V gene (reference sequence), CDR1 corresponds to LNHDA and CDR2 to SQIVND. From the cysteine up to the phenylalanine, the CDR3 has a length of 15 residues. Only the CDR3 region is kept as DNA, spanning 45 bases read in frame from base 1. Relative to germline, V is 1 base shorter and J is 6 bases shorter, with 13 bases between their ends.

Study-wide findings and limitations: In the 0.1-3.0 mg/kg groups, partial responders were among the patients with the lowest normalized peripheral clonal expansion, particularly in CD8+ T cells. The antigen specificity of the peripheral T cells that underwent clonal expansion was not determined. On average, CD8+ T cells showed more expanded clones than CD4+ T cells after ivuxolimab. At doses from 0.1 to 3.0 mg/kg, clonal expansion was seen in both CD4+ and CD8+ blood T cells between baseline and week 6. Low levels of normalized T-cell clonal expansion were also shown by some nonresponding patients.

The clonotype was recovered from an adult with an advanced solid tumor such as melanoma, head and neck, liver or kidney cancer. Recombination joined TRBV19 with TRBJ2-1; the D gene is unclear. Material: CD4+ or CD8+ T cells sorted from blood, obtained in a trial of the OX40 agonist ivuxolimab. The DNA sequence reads TGTGCCAGTAGTATAGTTGACTCCGGACCCAATGAGCAGTTCTTC. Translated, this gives CASSIVDSGPNEQFF.